What follows is one T cell receptor (beta chain) and its context. These data belong to a study of blood T cell repertoires in COVID-19. Study context: There were acute and convalescent COVID-19 samples, and they came from the United States, Italy and Spain. T cells, B-cell-depleted T cells, or PBMCs supplied cDNA or gDNA.

Source study methods: Amplified reference gene primers provided the basis for estimating nucleated cell counts. TCRdb's copy holds only in-frame clones and misses some; the assay was immunoSEQ multiplex PCR. V and J calls and clone size follow that table, whereas D and trimming were derived from the DNA. The table records approximately 150,000 clones, 80% to 85% of them present only once. There are 14 residues in the CDR3. Looked up from germline, CDR1 is SGDLS and CDR2 is YYNGEE. Trimming cost V 0 bases and J 4 bases, with 10 bases left between them. The receptor was derived from a human donor in a cohort sampled during active COVID-19. The chain joins TRBV9 to TRBJ1-2; D call uncertain. The specimen was peripheral blood. The chain's CDR3 is CASSVDFASYGYTF. In DNA form, the CDR3 reads TGTGCCAGCAGCGTAGACTTCGCCTCCTATGGCTACACCTTC. Supplemented by reference TRBV9 and TRBJ1-2, the full variable domain reads DSGVTQTPKHLITATGQRVTLRCSPRSGDLSVYWYQQSLDQGLQFLIQYYNGEERAKGNILERFSAQQFPDLHSELNLSSLELGDSALYFCASSVDFASYGYTFGSGTRLTVV.